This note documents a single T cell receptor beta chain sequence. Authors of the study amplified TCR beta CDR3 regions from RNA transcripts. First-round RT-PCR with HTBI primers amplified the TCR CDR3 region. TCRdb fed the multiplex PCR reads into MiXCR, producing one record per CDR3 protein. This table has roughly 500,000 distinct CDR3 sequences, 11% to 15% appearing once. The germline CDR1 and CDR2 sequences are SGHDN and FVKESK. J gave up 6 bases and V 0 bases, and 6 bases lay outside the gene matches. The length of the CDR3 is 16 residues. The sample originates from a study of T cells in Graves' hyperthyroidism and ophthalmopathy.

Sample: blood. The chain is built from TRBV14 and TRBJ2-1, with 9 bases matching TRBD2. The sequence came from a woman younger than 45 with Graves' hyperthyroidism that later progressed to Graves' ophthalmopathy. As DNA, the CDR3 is TGTGCCAGCAGCCAAGATTGGACTAGCGCGGGCAATGAGCAGTTCTTC. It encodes CASSQDWTSAGNEQFF. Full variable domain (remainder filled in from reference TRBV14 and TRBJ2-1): EAGVTQFPSHSVIEKGQTVTLRCDPISGHDNLYWYRRVMGKEIKFLLHFVKESKQDESGMPNNRFLAERTGGTYSTLKVQPAELEDSGVYFCASSQDWTSAGNEQFFGPGTRLTVL.